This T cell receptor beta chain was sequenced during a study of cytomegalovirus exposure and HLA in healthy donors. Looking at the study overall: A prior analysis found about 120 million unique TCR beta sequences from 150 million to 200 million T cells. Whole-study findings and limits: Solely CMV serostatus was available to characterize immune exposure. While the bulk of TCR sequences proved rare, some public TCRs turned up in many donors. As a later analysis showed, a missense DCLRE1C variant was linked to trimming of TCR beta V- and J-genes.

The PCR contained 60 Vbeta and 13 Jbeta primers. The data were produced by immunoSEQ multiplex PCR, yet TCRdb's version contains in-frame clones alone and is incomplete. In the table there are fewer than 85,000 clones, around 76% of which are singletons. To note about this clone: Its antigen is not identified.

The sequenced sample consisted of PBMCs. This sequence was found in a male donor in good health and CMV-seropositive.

CDR3 protein: CASSIVCGGPSSTGELFF. CDR3 DNA: TGTGCCAGCAGCATCGTCTGCGGGGGCCCTTCTAGCACCGGGGAGCTGTTTTTT. The chain recombines TRBV21-1 with TRBJ2-2; the table calls TRBD2, which could not be checked here. TRBV21-1 is listed as a pseudogene. This CDR3 has 18 residues.